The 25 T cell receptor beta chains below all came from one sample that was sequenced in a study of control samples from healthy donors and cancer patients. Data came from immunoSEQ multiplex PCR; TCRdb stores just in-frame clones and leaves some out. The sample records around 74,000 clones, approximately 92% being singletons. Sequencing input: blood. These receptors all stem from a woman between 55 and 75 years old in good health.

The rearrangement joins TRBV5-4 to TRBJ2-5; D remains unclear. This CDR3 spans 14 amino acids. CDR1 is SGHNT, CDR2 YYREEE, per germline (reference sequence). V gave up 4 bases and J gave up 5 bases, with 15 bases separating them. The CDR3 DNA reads TGTGCCAGCAGCCCGGTAGTGGGAATGGAGACCCAGTACTTC. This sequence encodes CASSPVVGMETQYF.

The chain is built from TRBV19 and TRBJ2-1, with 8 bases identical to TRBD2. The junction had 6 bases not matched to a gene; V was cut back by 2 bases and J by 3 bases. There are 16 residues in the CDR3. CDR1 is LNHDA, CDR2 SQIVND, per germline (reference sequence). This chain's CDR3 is CASSITLAGYYNEQFF. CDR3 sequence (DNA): TGTGCCAGTAGTATAACCTTAGCGGGATACTACAATGAGCAGTTCTTC. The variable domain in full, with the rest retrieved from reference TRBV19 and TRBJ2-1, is DGGITQSPKYLFRKEGQNVTLSCEQNLNHDAMYWYRQDPGQGLRLIYYSQIVNDFQKGDIAEGYSVSREKKESFPLTVTSAQKNPTAFYLCASSITLAGYYNEQFFGPGTRLTVL.

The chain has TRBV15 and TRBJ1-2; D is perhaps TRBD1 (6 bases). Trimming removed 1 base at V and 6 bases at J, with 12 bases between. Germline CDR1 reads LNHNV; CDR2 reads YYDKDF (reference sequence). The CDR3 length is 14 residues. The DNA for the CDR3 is TGTGCCACCAGCAGAGCCAGGGGAAATGATGGCTACACCTTC. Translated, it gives CATSRARGNDGYTF.

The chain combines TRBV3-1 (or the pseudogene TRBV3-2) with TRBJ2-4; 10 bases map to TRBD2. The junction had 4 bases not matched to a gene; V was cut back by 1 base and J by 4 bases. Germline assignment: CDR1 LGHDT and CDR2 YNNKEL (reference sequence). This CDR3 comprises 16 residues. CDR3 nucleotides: TGTGCCAGCAGCCAAGCGTCACTAGCGGGGAAAAACATTCAGTACTTC. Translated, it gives CASSQASLAGKNIQYF.

The CDR3 coding sequence is TGTGCCTGGAGTGTTCCCCGGGGGGCGGGTGAAAAACTGTTTTTT. The encoded protein is CAWSVPRGAGEKLFF. The J gene is TRBJ1-4, the V gene TRBV30; a possible D gene is TRBD1 (6 bases). V was shortened by 0 bases and J by 7 bases, with 15 bases between the two germline ends. CDR1 is GTSNPN, CDR2 SVGIG, per germline (reference sequence). The CDR3 extends over 15 amino acids.

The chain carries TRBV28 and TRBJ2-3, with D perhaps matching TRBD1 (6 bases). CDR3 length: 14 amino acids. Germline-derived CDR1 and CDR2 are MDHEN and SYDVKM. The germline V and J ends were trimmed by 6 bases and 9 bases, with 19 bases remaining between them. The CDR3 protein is CASRDHTGRATQYF. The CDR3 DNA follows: TGTGCCAGCAGGGACCATACAGGGAGAGCGACGCAGTATTTT.

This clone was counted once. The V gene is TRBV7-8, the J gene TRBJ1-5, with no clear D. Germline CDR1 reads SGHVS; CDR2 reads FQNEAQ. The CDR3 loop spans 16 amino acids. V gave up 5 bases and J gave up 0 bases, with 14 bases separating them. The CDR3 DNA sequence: TGTGCCAGCAGCCCTAGAATCGATTATAGCAATCAGCCCCAGCATTTT. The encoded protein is CASSPRIDYSNQPQHF. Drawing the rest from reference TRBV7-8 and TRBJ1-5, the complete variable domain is GAGVSQSPRYKVAKRGQDVALRCDPISGHVSLFWYQQALGQGPEFLTYFQNEAQLDKSGLPSDRFFAERPEGSVSTLKIQRTQQEDSAVYLCASSPRIDYSNQPQHFGDGTRLSIL.

For the CDR3, the DNA is TGTGCCAGTAGTATTCGGCAGGGAGCGGAAGAGACCCAGTACTTC. Protein: CASSIRQGAEETQYF. This sequence joins TRBV19 and TRBJ2-5; D may be TRBD1 or TRBD2 (5 bases each). Trimming cost V 3 bases and J 3 bases, with 14 bases left between them. Germline V gene lookup returns CDR1 LNHDA and CDR2 SQIVND (reference sequence). This CDR3 comprises 15 residues.

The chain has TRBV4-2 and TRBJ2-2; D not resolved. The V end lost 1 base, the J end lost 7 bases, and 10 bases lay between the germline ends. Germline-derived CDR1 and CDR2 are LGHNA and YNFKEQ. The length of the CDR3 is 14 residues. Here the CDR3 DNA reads TGTGCCAGCAGCCAAGGCGCCATATTCGGGGAGCTGTTTTTT. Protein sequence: CASSQGAIFGELFF.

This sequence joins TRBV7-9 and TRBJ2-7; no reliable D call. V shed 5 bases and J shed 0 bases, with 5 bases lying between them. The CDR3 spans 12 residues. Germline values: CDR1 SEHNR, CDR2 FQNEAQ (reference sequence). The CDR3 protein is CASSPSSYEQYF. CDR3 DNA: TGTGCCAGCAGCCCCAGCTCCTACGAGCAGTACTTC.

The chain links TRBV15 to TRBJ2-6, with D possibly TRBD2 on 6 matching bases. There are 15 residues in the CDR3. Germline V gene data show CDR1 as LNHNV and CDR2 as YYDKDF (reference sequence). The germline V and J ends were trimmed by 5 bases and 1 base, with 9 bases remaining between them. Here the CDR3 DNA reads TGTGCCACCAGCGGGGGGACTTCTGGGGCCAACGTCCTGACTTTC. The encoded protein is CATSGGTSGANVLTF. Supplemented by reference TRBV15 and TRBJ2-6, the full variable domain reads DAMVIQNPRYQVTQFGKPVTLSCSQTLNHNVMYWYQQKSSQAPKLLFHYYDKDFNNEADTPDNFQSRRPNTSFCFLDIRSPGLGDTAMYLCATSGGTSGANVLTFGAGSRLTVL.

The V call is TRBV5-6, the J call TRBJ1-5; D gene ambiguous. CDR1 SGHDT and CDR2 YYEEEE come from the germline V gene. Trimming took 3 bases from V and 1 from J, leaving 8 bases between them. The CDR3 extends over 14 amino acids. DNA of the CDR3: TGTGCCAGCAGCTCAAGGGCGAGCAATCAGCCCCAGCATTTT. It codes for CASSSRASNQPQHF.

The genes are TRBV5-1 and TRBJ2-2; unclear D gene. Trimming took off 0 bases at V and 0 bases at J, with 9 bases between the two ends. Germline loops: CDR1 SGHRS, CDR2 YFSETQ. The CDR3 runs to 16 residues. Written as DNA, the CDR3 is TGCGCCAGCAGCTTGGGGCGGACCGCGAACACCGGGGAGCTGTTTTTT. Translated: CASSLGRTANTGELFF.

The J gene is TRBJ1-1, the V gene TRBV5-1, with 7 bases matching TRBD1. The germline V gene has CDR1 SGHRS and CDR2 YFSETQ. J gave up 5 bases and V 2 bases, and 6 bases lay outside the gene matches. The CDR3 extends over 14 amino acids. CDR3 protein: CASSFRGGGTEAFF. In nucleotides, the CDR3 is TGCGCCAGCAGCTTTAGAGGGGGCGGAACTGAAGCTTTCTTT. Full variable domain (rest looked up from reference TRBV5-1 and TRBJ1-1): KAGVTQTPRYLIKTRGQQVTLSCSPISGHRSVSWYQQTPGQGLQFLFEYFSETQRNKGNFPGRFSGRQFSNSRSEMNVSTLELGDSALYLCASSFRGGGTEAFFGQGTRLTVV.

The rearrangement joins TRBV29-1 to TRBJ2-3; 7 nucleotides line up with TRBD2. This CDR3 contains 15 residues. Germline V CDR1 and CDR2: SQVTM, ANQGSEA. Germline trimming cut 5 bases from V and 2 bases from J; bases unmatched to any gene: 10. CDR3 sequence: CSVRKAGDYTDTQYF. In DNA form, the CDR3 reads TGCAGCGTTAGGAAGGCGGGAGACTACACAGATACGCAGTATTTT.

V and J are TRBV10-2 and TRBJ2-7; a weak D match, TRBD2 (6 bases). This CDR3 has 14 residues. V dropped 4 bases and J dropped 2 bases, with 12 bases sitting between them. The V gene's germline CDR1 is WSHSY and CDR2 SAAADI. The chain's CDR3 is CASSGLGGAYEQYF. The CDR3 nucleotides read TGCGCCAGCAGTGGCCTGGGGGGAGCCTACGAGCAGTACTTC.

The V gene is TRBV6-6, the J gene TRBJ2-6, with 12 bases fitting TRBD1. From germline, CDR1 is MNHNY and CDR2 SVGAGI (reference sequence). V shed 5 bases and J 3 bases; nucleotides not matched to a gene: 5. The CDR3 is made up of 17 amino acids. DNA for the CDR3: TGTGCCAGCAGTCGCCGGGACAGGGGGCTTGGGGCCAACGTCCTGACTTTC. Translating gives CASSRRDRGLGANVLTF.

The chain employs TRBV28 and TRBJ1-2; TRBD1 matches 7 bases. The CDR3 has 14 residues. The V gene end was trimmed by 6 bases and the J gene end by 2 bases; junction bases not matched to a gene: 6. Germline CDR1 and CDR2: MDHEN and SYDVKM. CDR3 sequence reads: CASRVTGANYGYTF. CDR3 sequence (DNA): TGTGCCAGCAGAGTTACAGGGGCCAACTATGGCTACACCTTC.

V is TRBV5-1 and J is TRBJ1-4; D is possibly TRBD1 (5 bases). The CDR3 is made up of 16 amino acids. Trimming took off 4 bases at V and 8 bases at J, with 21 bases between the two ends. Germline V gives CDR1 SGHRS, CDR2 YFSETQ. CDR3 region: CASSPALGQGEEKLFF. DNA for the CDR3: TGCGCCAGCAGCCCCGCTCTTGGCCAGGGAGAAGAAAAACTGTTTTTT.

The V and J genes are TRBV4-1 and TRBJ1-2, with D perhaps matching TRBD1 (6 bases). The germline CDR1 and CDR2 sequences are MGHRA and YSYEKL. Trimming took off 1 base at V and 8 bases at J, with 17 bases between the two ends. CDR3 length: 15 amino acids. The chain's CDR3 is CASSQGGGRREGYTF. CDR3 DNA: TGCGCCAGCAGCCAAGGGGGGGGGCGTCGAGAAGGCTACACCTTC.

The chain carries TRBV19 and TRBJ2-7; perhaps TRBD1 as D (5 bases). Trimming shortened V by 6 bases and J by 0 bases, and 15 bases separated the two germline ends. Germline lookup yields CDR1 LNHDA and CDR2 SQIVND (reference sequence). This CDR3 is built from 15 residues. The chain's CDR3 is CASSLGHTGSYEQYF. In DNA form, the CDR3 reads TGTGCCAGTAGCCTCGGACATACGGGCTCCTACGAGCAGTACTTC.

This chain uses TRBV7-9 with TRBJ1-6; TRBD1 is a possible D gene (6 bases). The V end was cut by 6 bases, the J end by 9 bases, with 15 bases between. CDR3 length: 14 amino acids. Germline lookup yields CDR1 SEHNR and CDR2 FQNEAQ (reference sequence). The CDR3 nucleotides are TGTGCCAGCAGTCCCGGCACGGACAGTTCACCCCTCCACTTT. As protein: CASSPGTDSSPLHF.

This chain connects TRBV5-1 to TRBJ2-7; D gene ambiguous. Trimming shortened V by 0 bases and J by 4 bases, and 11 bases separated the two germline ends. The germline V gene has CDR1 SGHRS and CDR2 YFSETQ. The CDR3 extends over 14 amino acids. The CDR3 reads CASSLGGSLYEQYF. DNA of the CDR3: TGCGCCAGCAGCTTGGGTGGCTCTCTATACGAGCAGTACTTC.

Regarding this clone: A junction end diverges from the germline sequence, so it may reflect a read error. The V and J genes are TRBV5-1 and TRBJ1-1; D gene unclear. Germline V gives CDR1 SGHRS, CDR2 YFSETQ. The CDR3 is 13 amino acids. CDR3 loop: CASSLGENAEAFF. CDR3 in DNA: TGCGCCAGCAGCTTGGGTGAGAACGCTGAAGCTTTCTTT.

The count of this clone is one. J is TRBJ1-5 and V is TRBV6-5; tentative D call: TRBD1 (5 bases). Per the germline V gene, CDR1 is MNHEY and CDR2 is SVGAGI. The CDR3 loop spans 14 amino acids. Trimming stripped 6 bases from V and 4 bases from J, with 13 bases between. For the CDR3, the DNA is TGTGCCAGCAGCGGGACGGACGGGAATCAGCCCCAGCATTTT. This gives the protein CASSGTDGNQPQHF.